Listed below are T cell receptor beta chains from one sample, sequenced in a study of blood T cell repertoires in COVID-19. Generated by immunoSEQ multiplex PCR, the TCRdb table keeps only in-frame clones and is missing some. The sample carries 200,000 to 250,000 clones, roughly nine tenths recorded once. Sequencing was carried out using PBMCs or T cells enriched from blood (not recorded which). The receptors shown here come from a woman aged 25 to 39 who had recovered from COVID-19. Both conserved end residues are part of each CDR3. D genes are given only for firm matches. Expanded clones get a size class; other rows say once, few or many, or leave the size out.

TGTGCCAGCAGCTTATTGTCAGGCAGGAACACAGATACGCAGTATTTT | CASSLLSGRNTDTQYF | - | - | TRBJ2-3 | TRBV11-1
TGCGCCAGCAGCCATAAGAACGGGGGGGCAAACGAGCAGTACTTC | CASSHKNGGANEQYF | - | TRBD2 | TRBJ2-7 | TRBV4-1
TGTGCCAGCAGTTACTCGGGCGGGGGGCCCTCCTACGAGCAGTACTTC | CASSYSGGGPSYEQYF | - | TRBD2 | TRBJ2-7 | TRBV6-5
TGTGCCAGCAGCTTATACCCGACAGAACACACTGAAGCTTTCTTT | CASSLYPTEHTEAFF | - | - | TRBJ1-1 | TRBV7-6
TGTGCCAGCGCCCCGGGACAGGGGTCGTACGAGCAGTACTTC | CASAPGQGSYEQYF | - | TRBD1 | TRBJ2-7 | TRBV7-6
TGTGCCACTCTCCCGATTCAGGGATTAGACTATGGCTACACCTTC | CATLPIQGLDYGYTF | - | - | TRBJ1-2 | TRBV19
TGTGCCACCAGCCCAGGGGACAGCAGGTTCTATGGCTACACCTTC | CATSPGDSRFYGYTF | - | TRBD1 | TRBJ1-2 | TRBV15
TGCAGCGTTCTAGTCTTTGTATGGAACACTGAAGCTTTCTTT | CSVLVFVWNTEAFF | - | - | TRBJ1-1 | TRBV29-1
TGTGCCAGCAGCTTAGGAAGTACACTAACAGGGACTGGAAACACCATATATTTT | CASSLGSTLTGTGNTIYF | - | - | TRBJ1-3 | TRBV7-9
TGTGCCAGCATGCTAGAGGGAACGGGCGGGGAGCTGTTTTTT | CASMLEGTGGELFF | - | - | TRBJ2-2 | TRBV5-5
TGTGCCAGCAGCTTACTTGGACACCCGAACACTGAAGCTTTCTTT | CASSLLGHPNTEAFF | - | - | TRBJ1-1 | TRBV7-9
TGTGCCATCAGTGATTCCGGACAGCTAAGCTCCTACGAGCAGTACTTC | CAISDSGQLSSYEQYF | - | - | TRBJ2-7 | TRBV10-3
TGTGCCAGCAGTTACGCAGGGAGGGTCGGCTACACCTTC | CASSYAGRVGYTF | - | - | TRBJ1-2 | TRBV6-5
TGCGCCAGCAGCCAAGAAGCAGGGGTGCGGGAGACCCAGTACTTC | CASSQEAGVRETQYF | - | - | TRBJ2-5 | TRBV4-3
TGTGCCAGCAGTGAAGGGCAGAATAGCAATCAGCCCCAGCATTTT | CASSEGQNSNQPQHF | - | - | TRBJ1-5 | TRBV2
TGCGCCAGCAGCTTGGGACGCACGGGGACCGGGGAGCTGTTTTTT | CASSLGRTGTGELFF | - | - | TRBJ2-2 | TRBV5-1
TGTGCCAGCAGCCAACCGGGACTAGCGGGGGACAGGAAGTACTTC | CASSQPGLAGDRKYF | - | TRBD2 | TRBJ2-7 | TRBV3-1/TRBV3-2
TGTGCCAGCAGTTTATCTCCTAGCGTTGTCGAGCAGTACTTC | CASSLSPSVVEQYF | - | - | TRBJ2-7 | TRBV27
TGTGCCAGCAGCTTAGAGTCCGGGTTGAGCTACACCTTC | CASSLESGLSYTF | - | - | TRBJ1-2 | TRBV11-3
TGCGCCAGCAGCCCGGCGGGGACGAACATTCAGTACTTC | CASSPAGTNIQYF | - | - | TRBJ2-4 | TRBV4-1
TGTGCCAGCAGCTTAGTTTCCGGAGGTGAGCAGTTCTTC | CASSLVSGGEQFF | many | - | TRBJ2-1 | TRBV13
TGCGCCAGCAGCCCCAATAGCGGGGGCTACAATGAGCAGTTCTTC | CASSPNSGGYNEQFF | - | TRBD2 | TRBJ2-1 | TRBV4-3
TGCGCCAGCAGCTTGGGTTCAGGGGGTATTACAGATACGCAGTATTTT | CASSLGSGGITDTQYF | - | TRBD1 | TRBJ2-3 | TRBV5-1
TGTGCCAGCACTCGTGCTAGCGAGCCCAATGAGCAGTTCTTC | CASTRASEPNEQFF | many | - | TRBJ2-1 | TRBV6-5
TGTGCCAGCAGCTTGGTCGGGTGGCGGGGAAGAACCGGGGAGCTGTTTTTT | CASSLVGWRGRTGELFF | once | - | TRBJ2-2 | TRBV5-5
TGTGCCAGCAGTGAATTAGGAGCGGGGGGGGTCACAGATACGCAGTATTTT | CASSELGAGGVTDTQYF | - | TRBD2 | TRBJ2-3 | TRBV6-1
TGTGCCAGCAGTCTGACAGGGTCGGGAAGCTACGAGCAGTACTTC | CASSLTGSGSYEQYF | - | TRBD1 | TRBJ2-7 | TRBV6-2/TRBV6-3
TGTGCCAGCATCCGACTAGCGGGGAGCAATGAGCAGTTCTTC | CASIRLAGSNEQFF | - | TRBD2 | TRBJ2-1 | TRBV5-6
TGTGCCAGCAGCCGCCGACTAGCTAACTACGAGCAGTACTTC | CASSRRLANYEQYF | - | TRBD2 | TRBJ2-7 | TRBV7-2
TGTGCCAGCAGCCAAGATCCGGCAGGGAAACTCTATGGCTACACCTTC | CASSQDPAGKLYGYTF | once | - | TRBJ1-2 | TRBV3-1/TRBV3-2
TGCGCCAGCAGGGGGGGAGGGAGCTCCTACGAGCAGTACTTC | CASRGGGSSYEQYF | - | TRBD2 | TRBJ2-7 | TRBV10-2
TGTGCCAGCAGCTCCCGTGACACCGGGGAGCTGTTTTTT | CASSSRDTGELFF | - | - | TRBJ2-2 | TRBV9
TGCAGCGTTGATATGGAGGGGCGGCGAGGCTACACCTTC | CSVDMEGRRGYTF | - | - | TRBJ1-2 | TRBV29-1
TGTGCCAGCAGCTTAGAGCCCGGGACAGGGGTCTACAATGAGCAGTTCTTC | CASSLEPGTGVYNEQFF | - | TRBD1 | TRBJ2-1 | TRBV11-3
TGTGCCAGCAGCGCAACAGGGAGTTCACCCCTCCACTTT | CASSATGSSPLHF | - | - | TRBJ1-6 | TRBV7-2
TGTGCCAGCAGCCCGGGACTAAAGGGCTACGAGCAGTACTTC | CASSPGLKGYEQYF | - | TRBD2 | TRBJ2-7 | TRBV7-2
TGTGCCAGCAGCCAATCAGGGGAGCAGTTCTTC | CASSQSGEQFF | - | - | TRBJ2-1 | TRBV7-8
TGTGCCAGCAGCTTAGGGACAGGGTGGCCTGAAGCTTTCTTT | CASSLGTGWPEAFF | - | TRBD1 | TRBJ1-1 | TRBV7-9
TGTGCCAGCAGCTTAGAAGGGCACGGAGCGGACAATCAGCCCCAGCATTTT | CASSLEGHGADNQPQHF | - | - | TRBJ1-5 | TRBV7-2
TGTGCCAGCAGCTCCCCCGGACTAGCTGGAGAGACCCAGTACTTC | CASSSPGLAGETQYF | once | TRBD2 | TRBJ2-5 | TRBV7-9
TGTGCCAGCAGCTTGAGGCGGCTAGCGGGGACCGGGGAGCTGTTTTTT | CASSLRRLAGTGELFF | - | TRBD2 | TRBJ2-2 | TRBV5-4
TGCGCCAGCAGCTTGTGGCTGGGAGGGAGCACAGATACGCAGTATTTT | CASSLWLGGSTDTQYF | - | TRBD2 | TRBJ2-3 | TRBV5-1
TGCGCCAGCAGAGAGGCTTGGACTTCCAGTTATGGCTACACCTTC | CASREAWTSSYGYTF | - | - | TRBJ1-2 | TRBV5-1
TGTGCCAGCAGCTTCGGGGGTACTGAGCAGTTCTTC | CASSFGGTEQFF | - | - | TRBJ2-1 | TRBV7-9
TGTGCCAGCAGCCCACCGACAGGGAGAAACACCATATATTTT | CASSPPTGRNTIYF | - | TRBD1 | TRBJ1-3 | TRBV5-5
TGTGCCAGCAGCCCCGACAGCTCCTATAATTCACCCCTCCACTTT | CASSPDSSYNSPLHF | - | - | TRBJ1-6 | TRBV27